A selection of T cell receptor beta chains follows, all from one sample in a study of blood T cells in healthy people across ages. Each CDR3 protein is one row after TCRdb ran MiXCR on the 5' RACE reads. Of hundreds of thousands of distinct CDR3 sequences listed, about a fifth are singletons. Material: blood. These receptors were collected from a man between 65 and 85 years old in good health. Each CDR3 is given with its conserved first and last residue. Fields, in order: clone size, D gene, V gene, J gene, CDR3 DNA, CDR3 protein. D genes are given only for firm matches. A clone size is listed for some rows: how often the clone was seen (once, few, many), or a class if it is expanded.

clone_size: few; d_call: TRBD2; v_call: TRBV5-6; j_call: TRBJ2-3; cdr3_nt: TGTGCCAGCAGCCAACTAGCGGGAGATCGGCAGTATACGCAGTATTTT; cdr3_aa: CASSQLAGDRQYTQYF
clone_size: .; d_call: .; v_call: TRBV29-1; j_call: TRBJ2-7; cdr3_nt: TGCAGCGTTACCGGTACAGGAGTCTACGAGCAGTACTTC; cdr3_aa: CSVTGTGVYEQYF
clone_size: .; d_call: .; v_call: TRBV6-5; j_call: TRBJ1-1; cdr3_nt: TGTGCCAGCGCCGCCGCACAGGGCGCCACTGAAGCTTTCTTT; cdr3_aa: CASAAAQGATEAFF
clone_size: few; d_call: TRBD1; v_call: TRBV14; j_call: TRBJ2-1; cdr3_nt: TGTGCCAGCAGTCGACAGGGGGGGGTCTCCTACAATGAGCAGTTCTTC; cdr3_aa: CASSRQGGVSYNEQFF
clone_size: .; d_call: .; v_call: TRBV6-1; j_call: TRBJ1-1; cdr3_nt: TGTGCCAGCAGAGTCAGGCAGGACCCCATGAACACTGAAGCTTTCTTT; cdr3_aa: CASRVRQDPMNTEAFF
clone_size: few; d_call: .; v_call: TRBV20-1; j_call: TRBJ2-2; cdr3_nt: TGCAGTACTCCCGCGGGACTTAAAAGCACCGGGGAGCTGTTTTTT; cdr3_aa: CSTPAGLKSTGELFF
clone_size: .; d_call: TRBD1; v_call: TRBV12-3/TRBV12-4; j_call: TRBJ1-6; cdr3_nt: TGTGCCAGCAGTATTACAGGGGGCGCATATAATTCACCCCTCCACTTT; cdr3_aa: CASSITGGAYNSPLHF
clone_size: once; d_call: .; v_call: TRBV20-1; j_call: TRBJ2-4; cdr3_nt: TGCAGTGCTAGAACCCATGGAGACATTCAGTACTTC; cdr3_aa: CSARTHGDIQYF
clone_size: .; d_call: .; v_call: TRBV20-1; j_call: TRBJ1-5; cdr3_nt: TGCAGTGCTAGAGATACCTCCGGACTGTACAATCAGCCCCAGCATTTT; cdr3_aa: CSARDTSGLYNQPQHF
clone_size: .; d_call: .; v_call: TRBV10-2; j_call: TRBJ1-1; cdr3_nt: TGCGCCAGCAGGCCCGCGGGGGAGATGAACACTGAAGCTTTCTTT; cdr3_aa: CASRPAGEMNTEAFF
clone_size: .; d_call: .; v_call: TRBV29-1; j_call: TRBJ2-2; cdr3_nt: TGCAGCGCCAAGACAGTCCCGAACACCGGGGAGCTGTTTTTT; cdr3_aa: CSAKTVPNTGELFF
clone_size: .; d_call: TRBD2; v_call: TRBV4-1; j_call: TRBJ2-3; cdr3_nt: TGCGCCAGCAGCCAAGATGGTCGGACTAGCGGGCCTAGCACAGATACGCAGTATTTT; cdr3_aa: CASSQDGRTSGPSTDTQYF
clone_size: .; d_call: .; v_call: TRBV6-1; j_call: TRBJ2-5; cdr3_nt: TGTGCCAGCACAGCCGTGGCGACATACAATGAGCGGTTCTTC; cdr3_aa: CASTAVATYNERFF
clone_size: few; d_call: .; v_call: TRBV6-1; j_call: TRBJ2-1; cdr3_nt: TGTGCCAGCAGGCCGACCTCAGGGAGCTCCTACAATGAGCAGTTCTTC; cdr3_aa: CASRPTSGSSYNEQFF
clone_size: many; d_call: TRBD2; v_call: TRBV20-1; j_call: TRBJ2-3; cdr3_nt: TGCAGTGCTAGAGATCTAGCGGGAGACTCAGATACGCAGTATTTT; cdr3_aa: CSARDLAGDSDTQYF
clone_size: many; d_call: .; v_call: TRBV4-3; j_call: TRBJ2-3; cdr3_nt: TGCGCCAGCAGCCAGACCGGGACTAGCACAGATACGCAGTATTTT; cdr3_aa: CASSQTGTSTDTQYF
clone_size: .; d_call: .; v_call: TRBV6-5; j_call: TRBJ1-6; cdr3_nt: TGTGCCAGCAGTTACTCGGGGAGGGGCCGTAATTCACCCCTCCACTTT; cdr3_aa: CASSYSGRGRNSPLHF
clone_size: .; d_call: .; v_call: TRBV19; j_call: TRBJ2-5; cdr3_nt: TGTGCCAGTAGTAAGCGGGCACAAGAGACCCAGTACTTC; cdr3_aa: CASSKRAQETQYF
clone_size: few; d_call: TRBD1; v_call: TRBV18; j_call: TRBJ1-4; cdr3_nt: TGTGCCAGCTCACCGGCTCAGGGGGCCTCTAATGAAAAACTGTTTTTT; cdr3_aa: CASSPAQGASNEKLFF
clone_size: .; d_call: TRBD1; v_call: TRBV28; j_call: TRBJ1-1; cdr3_nt: TGTGCCAGCGTTTTGACAGGGGACACTGAAGCTTTCTTT; cdr3_aa: CASVLTGDTEAFF
clone_size: few; d_call: TRBD2; v_call: TRBV7-6; j_call: TRBJ2-1; cdr3_nt: TGTGCCAGCAGCTTAGCCAGCGGGGGGGCCGGGCAGTTCTTC; cdr3_aa: CASSLASGGAGQFF
clone_size: .; d_call: .; v_call: TRBV7-8; j_call: TRBJ2-1; cdr3_nt: TGTGCCAGCAGCTTACTAGCGTTGGGGCAGTTCTTC; cdr3_aa: CASSLLALGQFF
clone_size: few; d_call: .; v_call: TRBV3-1; j_call: TRBJ2-5; cdr3_nt: TGTGCCAGCAGCCACCAAAGAGAGACCCAGTACTTC; cdr3_aa: CASSHQRETQYF
clone_size: few; d_call: .; v_call: TRBV6-5; j_call: TRBJ2-3; cdr3_nt: TGTGCCAGCTTATCAGTGCCCGGAGCAGATACGCAGTATTTT; cdr3_aa: CASLSVPGADTQYF
clone_size: once; d_call: .; v_call: TRBV19; j_call: TRBJ2-7; cdr3_nt: TGTGCCAGTAGTGGACAGCTTAGCTCCTACGAGCAGTACTTC; cdr3_aa: CASSGQLSSYEQYF
clone_size: few; d_call: .; v_call: TRBV7-2; j_call: TRBJ1-3; cdr3_nt: TGTGCCAGCAGCTACCAACAGGGAGGCCGTCGAAACACCATATATTTT; cdr3_aa: CASSYQQGGRRNTIYF
clone_size: few; d_call: TRBD2; v_call: TRBV7-2; j_call: TRBJ2-1; cdr3_nt: TGTGCCAGCAGCTGGGGACTAAACTCCTACAATGAGCAGTTCTTC; cdr3_aa: CASSWGLNSYNEQFF
clone_size: few; d_call: TRBD1; v_call: TRBV12-3/TRBV12-4; j_call: TRBJ1-4; cdr3_nt: TGTGCCAGCGGACCCAACAGGGGTGGTTATGAAAAACTGTTTTTT; cdr3_aa: CASGPNRGGYEKLFF
clone_size: few; d_call: .; v_call: TRBV20-1; j_call: TRBJ2-2; cdr3_nt: TGCAGTGCTAGAGTCTGGGAGACCGGGGAGCTGTTTTTT; cdr3_aa: CSARVWETGELFF
clone_size: .; d_call: .; v_call: TRBV7-9; j_call: TRBJ1-2; cdr3_nt: TGTGCCAGCAGCGCCGACTTACAGGGCTCCGGCTACACCTTC; cdr3_aa: CASSADLQGSGYTF
clone_size: once; d_call: .; v_call: TRBV12-3/TRBV12-4; j_call: TRBJ1-2; cdr3_nt: TGTGCCAGCAGCCCCAACAGCCTCTATGGCTACACCTTC; cdr3_aa: CASSPNSLYGYTF
clone_size: few; d_call: .; v_call: TRBV5-1; j_call: TRBJ2-1; cdr3_nt: TGCGCCAGCAGGGGGCTAGCGTTATACAATGAGCAGTTCTTC; cdr3_aa: CASRGLALYNEQFF
clone_size: .; d_call: .; v_call: TRBV6-2/TRBV6-3; j_call: TRBJ2-5; cdr3_nt: TGTGCCAGCAGTAGGGACGTAAGAATGACCCAGTACTTC; cdr3_aa: CASSRDVRMTQYF
clone_size: .; d_call: TRBD2; v_call: TRBV27; j_call: TRBJ2-3; cdr3_nt: TGTGCCAGCAGCACTCTACTAGCGGATAGCACAGATGCGCGGTATTTT; cdr3_aa: CASSTLLADSTDARYF
clone_size: few; d_call: .; v_call: TRBV6-6; j_call: TRBJ2-2; cdr3_nt: TGTGCCACCACGGGGGCCCCACCCACGGCCGGGGAGCTGTTTTTT; cdr3_aa: CATTGAPPTAGELFF
clone_size: many; d_call: TRBD2; v_call: TRBV29-1; j_call: TRBJ2-1; cdr3_nt: TGCAGCGTTGTTAGCGGGGGGGCGAACTACAATGAGCAGTTCTTC; cdr3_aa: CSVVSGGANYNEQFF
clone_size: .; d_call: TRBD1; v_call: TRBV18; j_call: TRBJ2-2; cdr3_nt: TGTGCCAGCTCACCACCGACAGGGTACACCGGGGAGCTGTTTTTT; cdr3_aa: CASSPPTGYTGELFF
clone_size: .; d_call: TRBD1; v_call: TRBV7-2; j_call: TRBJ2-3; cdr3_nt: TGTGCCAGCAGCCCCCGACCGGGACAGGGGTCACCCACAGATACGCAGTATTTT; cdr3_aa: CASSPRPGQGSPTDTQYF
clone_size: few; d_call: .; v_call: TRBV29-1; j_call: TRBJ1-5; cdr3_nt: TGCAGCGTTGTTGATCAGGGTACGGGATCGGGTCAGCCCCAGCATTTT; cdr3_aa: CSVVDQGTGSGQPQHF